Given below is one T cell receptor (beta chain) in context. Its matching antigen is unknown. The source of the sample is a study of T-cell reconstitution after alpha-beta-depleted transplantation in children. The TCRbeta library was prepared with unique molecular identifiers. One entry per CDR3 protein results from TCRdb running MiXCR on the PCR reads. The sample contains some 460,000 distinct CDR3 sequences, around 15% of which appear only once. Overall study findings and caveats: By one year post-transplant, T-cell counts and diversity largely arose from T cells that were newly produced.

The CDR3 is 20 residues long. Per the germline V gene, CDR1 is MNHEY and CDR2 is SVGEGT. V lost 0 bases to trimming and J lost 0 bases, with 20 bases between them. The source material was PBMCs, mostly from graft donor cells, sampled 360 days after TCRalphabeta/CD19-depleted stem cell transplant. J is TRBJ2-2 and V is TRBV6-2 or TRBV6-3, with a possible D match to TRBD2 (6 bases). The sequence was obtained from a boy in the first two years of life who had a stem cell transplant for Wiskott-Aldrich syndrome, so the T cells may come from the graft donor. The CDR3 sequence: CASSYSIRGASATNTGELFF. CDR3 in DNA: TGTGCCAGCAGTTACTCGATCCGTGGCGCTAGCGCGACGAACACCGGGGAGCTGTTTTTT.